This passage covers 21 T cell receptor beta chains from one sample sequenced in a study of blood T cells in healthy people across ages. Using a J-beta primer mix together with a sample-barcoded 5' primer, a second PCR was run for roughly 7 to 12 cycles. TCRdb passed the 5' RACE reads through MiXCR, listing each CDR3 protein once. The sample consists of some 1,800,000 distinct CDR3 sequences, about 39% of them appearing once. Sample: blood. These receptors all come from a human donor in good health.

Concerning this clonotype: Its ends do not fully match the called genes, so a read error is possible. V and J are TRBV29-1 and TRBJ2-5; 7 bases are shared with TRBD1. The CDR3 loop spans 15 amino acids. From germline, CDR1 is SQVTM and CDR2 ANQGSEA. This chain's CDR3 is CSVELWDSLQGTQYF. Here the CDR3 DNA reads TGCAGCGTTGAGCTCTGGGACAGCCTCCAAGGGACCCAGTACTTC.

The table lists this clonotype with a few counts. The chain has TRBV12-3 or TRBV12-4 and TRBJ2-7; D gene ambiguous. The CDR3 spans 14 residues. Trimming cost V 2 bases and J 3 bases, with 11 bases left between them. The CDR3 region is CASSLTEADYEQYF. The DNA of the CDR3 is TGTGCCAGCAGTTTAACTGAAGCAGACTACGAGCAGTACTTC.

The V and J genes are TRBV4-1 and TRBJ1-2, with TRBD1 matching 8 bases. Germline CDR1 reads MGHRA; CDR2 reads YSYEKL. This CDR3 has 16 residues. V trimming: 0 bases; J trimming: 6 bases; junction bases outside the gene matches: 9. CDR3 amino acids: CASSQDPDRVYNGYTF. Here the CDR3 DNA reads TGCGCCAGCAGCCAAGATCCGGACAGGGTCTACAATGGCTACACCTTC.

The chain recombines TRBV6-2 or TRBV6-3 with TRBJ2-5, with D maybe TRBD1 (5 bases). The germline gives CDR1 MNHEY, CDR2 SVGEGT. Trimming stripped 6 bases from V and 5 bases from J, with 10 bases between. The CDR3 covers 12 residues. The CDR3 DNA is TGTGCCAGCAGCGGCAGGGTGGAGACCCAGTACTTC. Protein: CASSGRVETQYF.

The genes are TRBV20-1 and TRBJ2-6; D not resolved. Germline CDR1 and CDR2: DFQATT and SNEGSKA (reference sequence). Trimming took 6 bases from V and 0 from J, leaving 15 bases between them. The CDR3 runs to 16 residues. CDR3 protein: CSAHEVRPSGANVLTF. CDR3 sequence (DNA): TGCAGTGCCCACGAGGTGAGGCCCTCTGGGGCCAACGTCCTGACTTTC.

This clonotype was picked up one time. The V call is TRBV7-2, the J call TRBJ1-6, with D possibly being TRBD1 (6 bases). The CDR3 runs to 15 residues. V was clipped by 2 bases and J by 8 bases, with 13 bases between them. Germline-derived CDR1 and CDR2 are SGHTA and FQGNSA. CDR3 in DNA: TGTGCCAGCAGCTTAAATTCCAGGGGAGATTCACCCCTCCACTTT. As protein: CASSLNSRGDSPLHF.

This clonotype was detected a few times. CDR3 coding DNA: TGCAGTGCTAGCAGTCCGGGACCCCCTAACTATGGCTACACCTTC. The encoded protein is CSASSPGPPNYGYTF. The chain couples TRBV20-1 to TRBJ1-2; D possibly corresponds to TRBD1 (5 bases). This CDR3 comprises 15 residues. Germline V lookup: CDR1 DFQATT, CDR2 SNEGSKA (reference sequence). V dropped 3 bases and J dropped 0 bases, with 14 bases sitting between them.

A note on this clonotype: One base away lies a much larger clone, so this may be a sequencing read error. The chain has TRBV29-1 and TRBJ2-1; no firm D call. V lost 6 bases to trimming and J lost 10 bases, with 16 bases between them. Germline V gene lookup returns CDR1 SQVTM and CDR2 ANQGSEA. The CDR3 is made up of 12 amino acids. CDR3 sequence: CSVLVSTYEQFF. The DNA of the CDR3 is TGCAGCGTCCTAGTCAGTACCTACGAGCAGTTCTTC.

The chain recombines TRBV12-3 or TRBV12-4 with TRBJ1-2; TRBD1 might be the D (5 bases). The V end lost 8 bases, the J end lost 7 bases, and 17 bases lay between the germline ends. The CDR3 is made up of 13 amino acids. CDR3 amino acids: CASPGQLSPGYTF. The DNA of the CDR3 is TGTGCCAGCCCGGGGCAGCTCTCTCCTGGCTACACCTTC.

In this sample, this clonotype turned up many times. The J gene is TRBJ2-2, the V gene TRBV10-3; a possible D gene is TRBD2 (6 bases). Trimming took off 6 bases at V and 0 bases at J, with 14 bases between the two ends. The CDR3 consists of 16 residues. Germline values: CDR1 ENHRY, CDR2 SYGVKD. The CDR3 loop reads CAISLGGTANTGELFF. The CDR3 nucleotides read TGTGCCATCAGCCTCGGGGGAACAGCGAACACCGGGGAGCTGTTTTTT.

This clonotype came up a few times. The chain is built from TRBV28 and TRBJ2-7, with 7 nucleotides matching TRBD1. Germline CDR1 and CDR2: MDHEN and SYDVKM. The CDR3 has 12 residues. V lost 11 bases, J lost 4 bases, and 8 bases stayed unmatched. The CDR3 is CASTGDPYEQYF. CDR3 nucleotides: TGTGCCTCTACAGGGGATCCTTACGAGCAGTACTTC.

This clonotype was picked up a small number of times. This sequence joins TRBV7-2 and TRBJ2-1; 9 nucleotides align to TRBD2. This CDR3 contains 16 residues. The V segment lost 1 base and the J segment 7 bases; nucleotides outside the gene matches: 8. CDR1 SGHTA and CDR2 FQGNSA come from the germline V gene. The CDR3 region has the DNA TGTGCCAGCAGCTTAGTGCGCGCGGGGGGGTTTAATGAGCAGTTCTTC. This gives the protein CASSLVRAGGFNEQFF.

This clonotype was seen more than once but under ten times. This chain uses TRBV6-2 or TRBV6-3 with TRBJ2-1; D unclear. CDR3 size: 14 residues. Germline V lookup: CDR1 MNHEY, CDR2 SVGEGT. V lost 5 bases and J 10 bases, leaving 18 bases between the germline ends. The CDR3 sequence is CASSQQPLVREQFF. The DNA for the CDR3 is TGTGCCAGCAGTCAGCAGCCCTTAGTTAGGGAGCAGTTCTTC.

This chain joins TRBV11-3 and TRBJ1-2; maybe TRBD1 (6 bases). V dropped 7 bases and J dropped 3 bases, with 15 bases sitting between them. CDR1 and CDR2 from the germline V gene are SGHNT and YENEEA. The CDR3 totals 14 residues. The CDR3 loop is CASTEPGGYYGYTF. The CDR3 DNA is TGTGCCAGCACCGAGCCCGGGGGCTACTATGGCTACACCTTC.

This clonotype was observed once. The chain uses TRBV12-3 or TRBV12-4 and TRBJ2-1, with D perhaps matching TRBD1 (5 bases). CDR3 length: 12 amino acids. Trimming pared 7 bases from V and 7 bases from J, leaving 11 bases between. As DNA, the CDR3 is TGTGCCAGCACCATGACAGCAAATGAGCAGTTCTTC. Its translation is CASTMTANEQFF.

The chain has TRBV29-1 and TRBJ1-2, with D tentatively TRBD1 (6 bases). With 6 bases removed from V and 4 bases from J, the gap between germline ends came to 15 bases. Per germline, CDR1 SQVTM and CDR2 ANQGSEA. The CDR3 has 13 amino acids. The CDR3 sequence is CSVRSGASYGYTF. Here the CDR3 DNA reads TGCAGCGTAAGGTCAGGGGCGAGCTATGGCTACACCTTC.

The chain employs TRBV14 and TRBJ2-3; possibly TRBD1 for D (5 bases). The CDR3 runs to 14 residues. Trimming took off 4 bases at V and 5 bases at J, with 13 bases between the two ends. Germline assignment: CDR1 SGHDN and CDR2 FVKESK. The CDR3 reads CASSRYEQEDTQYF. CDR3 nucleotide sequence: TGTGCCAGCAGCCGGTACGAACAGGAAGATACGCAGTATTTT.

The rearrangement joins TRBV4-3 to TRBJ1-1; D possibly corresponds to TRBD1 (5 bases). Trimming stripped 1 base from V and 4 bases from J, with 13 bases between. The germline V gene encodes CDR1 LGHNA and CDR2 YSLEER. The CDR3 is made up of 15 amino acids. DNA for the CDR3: TGCGCCAGCAGCCAAGCGAGTCTGGACACCACTGAAGCTTTCTTT. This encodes CASSQASLDTTEAFF.

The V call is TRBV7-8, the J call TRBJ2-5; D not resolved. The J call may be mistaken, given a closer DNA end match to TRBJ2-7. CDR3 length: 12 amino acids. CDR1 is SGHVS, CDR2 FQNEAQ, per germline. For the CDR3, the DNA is TGTGCCAGCAGCCGAAATTGGGGCGAGCAGTACTTC. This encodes CASSRNWGEQYF.

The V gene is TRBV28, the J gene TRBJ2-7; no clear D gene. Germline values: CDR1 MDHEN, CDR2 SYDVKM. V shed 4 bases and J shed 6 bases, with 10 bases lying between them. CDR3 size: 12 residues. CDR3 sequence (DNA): TGTGCCAGCAGTTCAGTCGTTGGCGAGCAGTACTTC. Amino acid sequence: CASSSVVGEQYF.

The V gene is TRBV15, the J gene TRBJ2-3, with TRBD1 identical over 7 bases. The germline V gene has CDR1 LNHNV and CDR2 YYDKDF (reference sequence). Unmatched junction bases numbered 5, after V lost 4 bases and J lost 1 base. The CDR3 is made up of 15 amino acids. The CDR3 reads CATSMGTVRTDTQYF. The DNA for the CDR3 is TGTGCCACCAGCATGGGGACAGTACGCACAGATACGCAGTATTTT.